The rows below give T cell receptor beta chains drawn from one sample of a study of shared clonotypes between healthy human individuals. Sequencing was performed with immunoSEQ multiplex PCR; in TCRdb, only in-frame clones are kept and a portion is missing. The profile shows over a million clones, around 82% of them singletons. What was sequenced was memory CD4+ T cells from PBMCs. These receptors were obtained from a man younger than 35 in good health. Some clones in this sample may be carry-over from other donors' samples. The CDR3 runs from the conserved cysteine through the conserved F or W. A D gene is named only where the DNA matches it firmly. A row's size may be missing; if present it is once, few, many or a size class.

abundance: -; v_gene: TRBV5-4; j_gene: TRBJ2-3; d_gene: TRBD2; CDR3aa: CASSQGLAGATDTQYF; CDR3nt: TGTGCCAGCAGCCAGGGACTAGCGGGAGCCACAGATACGCAGTATTTT
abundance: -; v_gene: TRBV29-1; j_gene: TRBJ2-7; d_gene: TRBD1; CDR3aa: CSVNRGDEQYF; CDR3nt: TGCAGCGTGAACAGGGGGGACGAGCAGTACTTC
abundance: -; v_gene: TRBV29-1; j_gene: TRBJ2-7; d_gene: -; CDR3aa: CSVETGRTLREQYF; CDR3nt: TGCAGCGTTGAAACAGGCCGGACTCTGAGGGAGCAGTACTTC
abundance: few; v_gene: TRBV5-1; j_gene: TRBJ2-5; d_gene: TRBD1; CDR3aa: CASSFRDRGQETQYF; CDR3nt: TGCGCCAGCAGCTTCCGGGACAGGGGACAAGAGACCCAGTACTTC
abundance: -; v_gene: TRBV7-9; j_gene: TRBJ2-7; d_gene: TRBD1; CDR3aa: CASSQRQGAEQYF; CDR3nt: TGTGCCAGCAGCCAAAGACAGGGGGCCGAGCAGTACTTC
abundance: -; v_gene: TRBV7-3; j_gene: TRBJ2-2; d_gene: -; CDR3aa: CASSFTSTGPGELFF; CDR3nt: TGTGCCAGCAGCTTCACCTCGACAGGTCCCGGGGAGCTGTTTTTT
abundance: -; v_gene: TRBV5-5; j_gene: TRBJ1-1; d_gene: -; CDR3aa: CASSRDMNTEAFF; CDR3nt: TGTGCCAGCAGCCGCGACATGAACACTGAAGCTTTCTTT
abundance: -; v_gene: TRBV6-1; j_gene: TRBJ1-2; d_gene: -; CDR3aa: CASSEGGPNYGYTF; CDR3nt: TGTGCCAGCAGTGAGGGGGGGCCCAACTATGGCTACACCTTC
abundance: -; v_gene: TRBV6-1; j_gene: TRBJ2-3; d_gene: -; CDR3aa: CASTKGGRGDTQYF; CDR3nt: TGTGCCAGCACCAAGGGAGGCCGGGGAGATACGCAGTATTTT
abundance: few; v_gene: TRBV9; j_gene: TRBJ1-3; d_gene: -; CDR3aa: CASSVDPGSGNTIYF; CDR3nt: TGTGCCAGCAGCGTAGACCCGGGGTCTGGAAACACCATATATTTT
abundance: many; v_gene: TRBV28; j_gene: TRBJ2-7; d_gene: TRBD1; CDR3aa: CASSPDRGKRVAYEQYF; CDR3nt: TGTGCCAGCAGCCCGGACAGGGGTAAAAGGGTGGCCTACGAGCAGTACTTC
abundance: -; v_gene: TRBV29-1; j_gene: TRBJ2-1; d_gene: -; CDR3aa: CSVDTPEAYNEQFF; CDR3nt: TGCAGCGTGGACACCCCCGAGGCCTACAATGAGCAGTTCTTC
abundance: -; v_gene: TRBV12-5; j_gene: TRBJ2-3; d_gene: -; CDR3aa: CASAPARSSSTDTQYF; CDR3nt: TGTGCTAGTGCCCCAGCTCGCAGTTCTAGCACAGATACGCAGTATTTT
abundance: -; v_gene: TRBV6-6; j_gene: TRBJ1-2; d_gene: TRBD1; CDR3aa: CASSFTGVAYGYTF; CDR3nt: TGTGCCAGCAGTTTTACAGGGGTTGCCTATGGCTACACCTTC
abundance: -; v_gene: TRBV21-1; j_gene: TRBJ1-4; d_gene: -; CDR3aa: CASSKEVPGGLECEKLFF; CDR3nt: TGTGCCAGCAGCAAAGAAGTCCCAGGGGGCTTAGAATGTGAAAAACTGTTTTTT
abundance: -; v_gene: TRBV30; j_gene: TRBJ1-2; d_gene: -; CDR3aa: CAWSTWGGGYTF; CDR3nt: TGTGCCTGGAGTACTTGGGGAGGGGGCTACACCTTC
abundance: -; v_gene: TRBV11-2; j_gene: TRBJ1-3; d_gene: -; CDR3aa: CASTRWGFASGNTIYF; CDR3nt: TGCGCCAGCACCCGCTGGGGGTTTGCCTCTGGAAACACCATATATTTT
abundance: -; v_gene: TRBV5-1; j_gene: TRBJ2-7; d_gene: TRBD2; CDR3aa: CASSLDGTRSEQYF; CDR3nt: TGCGCCAGCAGCTTGGACGGGACTAGGAGCGAGCAGTACTTC
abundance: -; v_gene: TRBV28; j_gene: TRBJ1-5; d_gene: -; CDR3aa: CASSPLRGFSNQPQHF; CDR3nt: TGTGCCAGCAGCCCCCTTAGGGGGTTTAGCAATCAGCCCCAGCATTTT
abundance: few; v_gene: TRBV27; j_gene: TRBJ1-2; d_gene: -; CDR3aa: CASRTGQFNYGYTF; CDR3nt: TGTGCCAGCAGGACCGGACAGTTCAACTATGGCTACACCTTC
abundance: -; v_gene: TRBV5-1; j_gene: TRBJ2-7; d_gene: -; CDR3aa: CASSFPGTESSYEQYF; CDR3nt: TGCGCCAGCAGCTTCCCCGGGACCGAGAGCTCCTACGAGCAGTACTTC
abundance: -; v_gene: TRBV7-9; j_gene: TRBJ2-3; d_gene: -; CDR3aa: CASTLDGGETDTQYF; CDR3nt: TGTGCCAGCACCTTAGACGGGGGAGAGACAGATACGCAGTATTTT
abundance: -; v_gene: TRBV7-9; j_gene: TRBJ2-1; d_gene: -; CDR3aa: CASSLDVLGSYNEQFF; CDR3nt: TGTGCCAGCAGCTTAGATGTGTTAGGCTCCTACAATGAGCAGTTCTTC
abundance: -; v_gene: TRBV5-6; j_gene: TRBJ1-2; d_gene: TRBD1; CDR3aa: CASTRGRNPYGYTF; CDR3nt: TGTGCCAGCACCAGGGGGCGAAACCCCTATGGCTACACCTTC
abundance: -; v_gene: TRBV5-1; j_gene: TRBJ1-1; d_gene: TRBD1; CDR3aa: CASSLEGAPWGTEAFF; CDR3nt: TGCGCCAGCAGCTTGGAGGGGGCACCCTGGGGCACTGAAGCTTTCTTT
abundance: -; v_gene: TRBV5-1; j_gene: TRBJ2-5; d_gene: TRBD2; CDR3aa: CASSLTGLAGGPETQYF; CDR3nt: TGCGCCAGCAGCTTGACCGGACTAGCGGGAGGGCCGGAGACCCAGTACTTC
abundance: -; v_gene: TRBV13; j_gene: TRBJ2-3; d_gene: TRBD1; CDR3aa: CASSSPRGFGADTQYF; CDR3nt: TGTGCCAGCAGCTCACCCAGGGGGTTCGGGGCAGATACGCAGTATTTT
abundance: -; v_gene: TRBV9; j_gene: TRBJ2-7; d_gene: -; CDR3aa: CASSSRTRGEQYF; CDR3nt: TGTGCCAGCAGCTCAAGGACGCGGGGTGAGCAGTACTTC
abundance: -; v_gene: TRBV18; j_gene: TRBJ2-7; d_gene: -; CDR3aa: CASSPPSSYEQYF; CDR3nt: TGTGCCAGCTCACCACCGAGTAGCTACGAGCAGTACTTC
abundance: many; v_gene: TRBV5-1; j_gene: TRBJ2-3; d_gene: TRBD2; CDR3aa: CASSLGLAGTDTQYF; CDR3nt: TGCGCCAGCAGCTTGGGTCTAGCGGGGACAGATACGCAGTATTTT
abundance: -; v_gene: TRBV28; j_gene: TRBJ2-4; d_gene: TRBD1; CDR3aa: CASSSTGDRAKNIQYF; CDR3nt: TGTGCCAGCAGTTCTACAGGGGACCGAGCCAAAAACATTCAGTACTTC
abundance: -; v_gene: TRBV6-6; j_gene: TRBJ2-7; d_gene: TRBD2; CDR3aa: CASSLSGPYEQYF; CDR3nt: TGTGCCAGCAGTCTTAGCGGGCCCTACGAGCAGTACTTC
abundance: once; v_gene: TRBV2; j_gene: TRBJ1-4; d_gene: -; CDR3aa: CASIPNSHREKLFF; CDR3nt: TGTGCCAGCATACCCAACAGCCATAGAGAAAAACTGTTTTTT
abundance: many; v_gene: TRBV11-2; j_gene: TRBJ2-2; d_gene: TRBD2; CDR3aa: CASSLDLEGGDTGELFF; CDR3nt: TGTGCCAGCAGCTTAGACTTGGAGGGAGGGGATACCGGGGAGCTGTTTTTT
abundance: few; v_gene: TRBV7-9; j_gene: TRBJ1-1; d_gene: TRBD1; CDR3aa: CASSFPGGRAFF; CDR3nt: TGTGCCAGCAGCTTCCCAGGGGGTAGGGCTTTCTTT
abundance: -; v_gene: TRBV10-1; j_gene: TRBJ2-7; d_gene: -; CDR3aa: CASSESYGRVYEQYF; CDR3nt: TGCGCCAGCAGTGAGTCGTACGGGAGAGTCTACGAGCAGTACTTC
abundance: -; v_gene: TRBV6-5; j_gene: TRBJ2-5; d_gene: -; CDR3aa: CASSYPGAIETQYF; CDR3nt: TGTGCCAGCAGTTACCCAGGGGCCATAGAGACCCAGTACTTC
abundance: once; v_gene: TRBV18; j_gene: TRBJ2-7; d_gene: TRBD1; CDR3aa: CASSPPGDRMGEQYF; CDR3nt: TGTGCCAGCTCACCACCGGGGGACAGGATGGGCGAGCAGTACTTC
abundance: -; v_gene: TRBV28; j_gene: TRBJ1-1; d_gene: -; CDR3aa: CASSLSRSEAFF; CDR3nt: TGTGCCAGCAGTTTATCTAGATCGGAAGCTTTCTTT
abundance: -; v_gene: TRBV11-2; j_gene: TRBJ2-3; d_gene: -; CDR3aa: CASSLGRGLSGDTQYF; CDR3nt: TGTGCCAGCAGCTTAGGGAGGGGTTTGTCGGGCGATACGCAGTATTTT
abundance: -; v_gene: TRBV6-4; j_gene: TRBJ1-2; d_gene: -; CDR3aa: CASSGETGGYTF; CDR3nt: TGTGCCAGCAGTGGCGAGACGGGGGGCTACACCTTC
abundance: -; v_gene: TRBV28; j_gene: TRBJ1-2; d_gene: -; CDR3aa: CASSLGSNYGYTF; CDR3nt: TGTGCCAGCAGTTTAGGGTCTAACTATGGCTACACCTTC
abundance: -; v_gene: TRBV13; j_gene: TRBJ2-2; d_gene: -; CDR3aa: CASSAYSSAGTGELFF; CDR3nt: TGTGCCAGCAGCGCCTATTCCTCCGCCGGCACCGGGGAGCTGTTTTTT
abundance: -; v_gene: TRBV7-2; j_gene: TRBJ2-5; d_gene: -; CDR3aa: CASGFRRGGTQYF; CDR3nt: TGTGCCAGCGGCTTTAGAAGGGGTGGGACCCAGTACTTC
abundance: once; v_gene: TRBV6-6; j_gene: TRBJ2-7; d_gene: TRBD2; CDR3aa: CASSYSGGSSYEQYF; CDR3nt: TGTGCCAGCAGTTACTCCGGGGGGAGCTCCTACGAGCAGTACTTC
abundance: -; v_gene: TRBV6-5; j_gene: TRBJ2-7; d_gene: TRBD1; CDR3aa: CASRAAGGQRYEQYF; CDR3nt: TGTGCCAGCAGGGCCGCAGGGGGCCAACGGTACGAGCAGTACTTC